This T cell receptor (beta chain) was found in a study of blood T cells in healthy people across ages (dated by TCRdb to about 2015). In terms of the full investigation: In model experiments, template switching captured roughly one uniquely barcoded TCR beta cDNA molecule for every two T cells. For two donors (one aged 18 to 30 and one aged 80 or older), the study analyzed two additional independent replicas of 1 million unique cDNA reads from the same blood draw. Donors were grouped into four age groups: young (average approximately 15 years), middle-aged (over 35), aged (around 62) and long-lived (around 82). To track age-related changes in TCR beta repertoire diversity, the study relied on deep sequencing normalized with unique cDNA molecular identifiers. To avoid experimental bias, donors of different ages were distributed randomly across sequencing lanes.

Library generation was performed with 5' RACE. The sequencing machine was an Illumina HiSeq 2500. A second about 7 to 11 cycle PCR used a sample-barcoded 5' primer and a J-beta primer mix. A template-switch 5' adaptor carrying 12 random nucleotides introduced a unique molecular identifier onto each TCR beta cDNA molecule. Each sample yielded at least 3 million CDR3-containing paired-end reads. The Mint cDNA synthesis kit, primed by a TRBC-specific oligonucleotide, was used to synthesize first-strand cDNA from all RNA. Following uracil-DNA glycosylase treatment, a first 18-cycle PCR with universal primers M1SS and BC2_uni_R was performed on all cDNA. Turning to the authors' computational methods: Each sample was normalized by randomly selecting 1 million high-quality reads, each carrying a distinct molecular identifier. Instead of being binned into consensus sequences, reads with shared molecular identifiers were discarded. MiTCR, set to a Q25 quality threshold and the strictest error-elimination algorithm, was used for CDR3 identification, clonotype clustering and error correction. Lower-bound total TCR beta diversity was estimated with a nonparametric unseen species model using Euler transformation. TCRdb trimmed public reads at Q25 via fastp, called clones via MiXCR and kept in-frame beta chains. Duplicate CDR3 protein sequences are folded into a single record with the most common DNA and genes. What appears here as the V and J calls and clone size reflects TCRdb's work, not the paper's. The sample includes about 1.8 million distinct CDR3 sequences, with about 50% observed a single time. More than 2% of the sample is taken by the ten largest.

The paper's findings and limits, for the study overall: Because the CMV infection status of the donors was unknown, age-related changes in expanded clonotypes may potentially have been confounded. As age increased, observed TCR beta diversity per million T cells dropped in a roughly linear way, and a significant reduction was already evident by age 40. Estimates of total diversity based on one million sequenced T cells were considered lower bounds and underestimates. Compared with the aged group, the long-lived group had more naive CD4+ T cells, fewer expanded clones and increased TCR diversity, suggesting age selection. Observed TCR beta diversity correlated strongly with the percentage of naive T cells measured by flow cytometry. Since profiling was done on bulk unsorted PBMCs, naive and antigen-experienced compartments could not be conclusively compared.

Measured from the cysteine to the phenylalanine, the CDR3 is 14 residues long. Only the CDR3 region is kept as DNA, spanning 42 bases read in frame from base 1. Per the germline V gene, SGHDN is the CDR1 and FVKESK is the CDR2. Turning to this clonotype: Its antigen remains unidentified. No base-level quality is on record; no much larger clone is a single base apart.

The donors were roughly 40 Caucasian individuals from Russia, aged roughly 6 to 100 years, who were systemically healthy. Each donor gave roughly 11 milliliters of peripheral blood, drawn into EDTA-treated Vacutainer tubes. Ficoll-Paque density-gradient centrifugation was used to isolate PBMCs, with at least 6.5 million per sample. Total RNA was extracted from PBMCs with Trizol reagent, with at least 5 micrograms obtained per sample. For every donor, an aliquot of PBMCs went through flow cytometry to measure the percentages of naive CD45RAhigh/CD27high T cells. This clonotype was obtained from a woman between 35 and 50 years old in good health. The chain is encoded by TRBV14 joined to TRBJ2-1, with the D gene uncertain. Judging by the DNA end, TRBJ2-7 fits better; the J call may be wrong. Sequences were obtained from blood. The DNA sequence is given as TGTGCCAGCAGTCCAAGACTTTCCTACAATGAGCAGTACTTC. This sequence encodes CASSPRLSYNEQYF.